Each of the 10 T cell receptor beta chains below was sequenced from the same sample in a study of T cells in Graves' hyperthyroidism and ophthalmopathy (dated 2019 in TCRdb). The method behind the library was multiplex PCR. Reads for this sample came from an Illumina HiSeq 2000. TCR beta CDR3 regions were amplified from RNA transcripts. The TCR CDR3 was subjected to a first round of RT-PCR using the HTBI primer set and the Qiagen OneStep RT-PCR kit. Starting from the raw public reads, TCRdb applied fastp trimming at Q25, assembled clones with MiXCR and retained in-frame beta chains. Rows are unified per CDR3 protein, each entry keeping the most common DNA and genes. Across this sample there are about 740,000 distinct CDR3 sequences, with 13% to 15% seen only once. More than 8.5% of the sample goes to the ten largest clones. The sequencing input was blood. The source of these receptors is a young woman with Graves' hyperthyroidism.

In nucleotides, the CDR3 is TGCAGTGCCCCGGGGAGCTCCTACAATGAGCAGTTCTTC. Translating gives CSAPGSSYNEQFF. The genes are TRBV20-1 and TRBJ2-1; D may be TRBD2 (5 bases). The germline gives CDR1 DFQATT, CDR2 SNEGSKA (reference sequence). V shed 6 bases and J shed 0 bases, with 9 bases lying between them. This CDR3 comprises 13 residues.

The chain couples TRBV7-2 to TRBJ2-4, with a weak D call TRBD2 (7 bases). Germline lookup yields CDR1 SGHTA and CDR2 FQGNSA. Deletions cut 6 bases from V and 1 base from J, with 19 bases between. The CDR3 consists of 17 residues. The CDR3 here is CASSLSGGGGAKNIQYF. The CDR3, as DNA: TGTGCCAGCAGTCTCAGCGGAGGGGGGGGTGCCAAAAACATTCAGTACTTC.

This clonotype was seen many times. The gene calls are TRBV7-3 and TRBJ2-1, with 10 bases lining up with TRBD2. Germline-derived CDR1 and CDR2 are SGHTA and FQGTGA. Losses at the gene ends were 1 base for V and 2 bases for J; bases not matched to a gene: 5. The CDR3 consists of 17 residues. The CDR3 protein is CASSLMASGGAYNEQFF. The CDR3 DNA follows: TGTGCCAGCAGCTTAATGGCTAGCGGGGGTGCCTACAATGAGCAGTTCTTC.

This clonotype was seen a few times. The chain employs TRBV3-1 and TRBJ1-4; 9 bases match TRBD1. Germline V CDR1 and CDR2: LGHDT, YNNKEL (reference sequence). J lost 8 bases, V lost 1 base, and 2 bases had no gene match. This CDR3 region has 14 residues. In DNA, the CDR3 is TGTGCCAGCAGCCAAGCGGACAGGGGAGAAAAACTGTTTTTT. Translation: CASSQADRGEKLFF.

The chain joins TRBV2 to TRBJ2-6; the D gene is possibly TRBD1 (6 bases). The CDR3 runs to 18 residues. Per germline, CDR1 SNHLY and CDR2 FYNNEI. Trimming removed 1 base from V and 0 bases from J, with 13 bases in between. The CDR3 DNA follows: TGTGCCAGCAGTGAAGGGCAGGGCAGGGGCTCTGGGGCCAACGTCCTGACTTTC. Encoded protein: CASSEGQGRGSGANVLTF.

V is TRBV9 and J is TRBJ1-1; D may be TRBD1 (6 bases). Trimming shortened V by 2 bases and J by 1 base, and 12 bases separated the two germline ends. The CDR3 has 15 amino acids. Germline V gene sequence: CDR1 SGDLS, CDR2 YYNGEE. The CDR3 bases are TGTGCCAGCAGCGTGGGACAAACGCAGAACACTGAAGCTTTCTTT. Translated, it gives CASSVGQTQNTEAFF.

Details on this clonotype: A read error is likely, as this CDR3 ends without the conserved phenylalanine or tryptophan. This rearrangement joins TRBV6-2 or TRBV6-3 to TRBJ2-5; D is undetermined. CDR1 is MNHEY and CDR2 is SVGEGT in the germline V gene. V gave up 5 bases and J gave up 1 base, with 8 bases separating them. The CDR3 is 13 amino acids. As DNA, the CDR3 is TGTGCCAGCAGTCTTGGGCGCCAAGAGACCCAGTACTCC. Amino acids: CASSLGRQETQYS.

J is TRBJ1-1 and V is TRBV25-1; D remains ambiguous. The CDR3 has 14 residues. V shed 6 bases and J shed 1 base, with 12 bases lying between them. Looked up from germline, CDR1 is MGHDK and CDR2 is SYGVNS. The CDR3 is CASRQTASNTEAFF. In DNA form, the CDR3 reads TGTGCCAGCAGACAGACTGCCTCGAACACTGAAGCTTTCTTT.

This clonotype appeared many times. The V and J genes are TRBV30 and TRBJ1-3, with no clear D. Germline V gene data show CDR1 as GTSNPN and CDR2 as SVGIG (reference sequence). The CDR3 extends over 14 amino acids. The ends were cut back, 3 bases at V and 1 base at J, with 10 bases in the middle. CDR3 region: CAWRPLESGNTIYF. In DNA, the CDR3 is TGTGCCTGGAGACCCCTCGAGTCTGGAAACACCATATATTTT.

This clonotype was observed at least ten times. The rearrangement links TRBV20-1 to TRBJ1-2; tentative D call: TRBD1 (5 bases). V gave up 6 bases and J gave up 8 bases, with 19 bases separating them. The CDR3 length is 13 residues. The germline V gene encodes CDR1 DFQATT and CDR2 SNEGSKA (reference sequence). DNA for the CDR3: TGCAGTGCATGGATGACAGCCAATGGAGGCTACACCTTC. Its translation is CSAWMTANGGYTF.